The next 2 T cell receptor beta chains were all read from a single sample in a study of CD8 T cells in Susac syndrome. It was with random hexamers that about 0.45 to 1 ug RNA was reverse transcribed. A single record per CDR3 protein comes from TCRdb applying MiXCR to the immunoSEQ multiplex PCR reads. Of 150,000 to 200,000 distinct CDR3 sequences listed, about 95% were seen once; the top ten hold around 0.16%. Sequenced input: CD8+ T cells from PBMCs. These receptors all stem from a human donor with Susac syndrome.

The J gene is TRBJ2-7, the V gene TRBV27, with 8 bases aligning to TRBD1. CDR3 length: 17 amino acids. In germline, CDR1 is MNHEY, CDR2 SMNVEV (reference sequence). J gave up 4 bases and V 3 bases, and 14 bases lay outside the gene matches. CDR3 sequence (DNA): TGTGCCAGCAGTTTTGGTCCGGACAGGGAAGTTGGGTACGAGCAGTACTTC. Amino acids: CASSFGPDREVGYEQYF.

The chain has TRBV20-1 and TRBJ2-1; 8 positions agree with TRBD1. The V and J ends lost 2 bases and 3 bases, in that order; junction bases with no gene match: 6. The CDR3 has 15 amino acids. Per the germline V gene, CDR1 is DFQATT and CDR2 is SNEGSKA (reference sequence). Written as DNA, the CDR3 is TGCAGTGCTAGACCGGGACAGGATCGCTACAATGAGCAGTTCTTC. It specifies CSARPGQDRYNEQFF.